This paragraph covers one TCR beta chain sequence. These data are taken from a study of T cells after yellow fever vaccination. Looking at the study overall: Fractions of low cell number were prepared using SMART-Seq v4 Ultra Low Input.

5'RACE template switching produced TCR cDNA carrying a universal primer site and UMIs. Each CDR3 protein is one row after TCRdb ran MiXCR on the 5' RACE reads. The sample shows 250,000 to 350,000 distinct CDR3 sequences, approximately 4% of them seen only once. The starting material was PBMCs, obtained 15 days after the yellow fever booster vaccination. This sequence was found in a man aged 18 to 30 who received the YFV17D yellow fever vaccine.

The CDR3 here is CASSLWERNQPQHF. Written as DNA, the CDR3 is TGTGCCAGCAGCTTATGGGAGAGGAATCAGCCCCAGCATTTT. The chain couples TRBV6-2 or TRBV6-3 to TRBJ1-5; D remains unclear. CDR3 length: 14 residues. Germline V gene data show CDR1 as MNHEY and CDR2 as SVGEGT. V was pared by 6 bases and J by 4 bases, with 13 bases between.